The T cell receptor beta chain described here comes from a study of blood T cells in healthy people across ages. Study-wide results and limits: Lack of knowledge of donor CMV status possibly confounded expanded clonotype changes.

V was clipped by 2 bases and J by 7 bases, with 9 bases between them. The CDR3 covers 13 residues. CDR1 and CDR2 (germline): MGHDK, SYGVNS. As regards this clonotype: The antigen remains unidentified.

A second PCR of roughly 7 to 11 cycles used a sample-barcoded 5' primer and a J-beta primer mix. MiXCR, applied by TCRdb to the 5' RACE reads, yields one record per CDR3 protein. This sample carries 800,000 to 950,000 distinct CDR3 sequences, 25% to 30% of them seen once, and the ten largest clones take roughly 10%. These same records also appear under a second study, on T cells of mothers and their children.

The chain recombines TRBV25-1 with TRBJ2-1; TRBD2 might be the D (6 bases). This sequence originates from a woman aged 35 to 49 in good health. Material for sequencing was blood. The CDR3 region is CASSETSPNEQFF. CDR3 bases: TGTGCCAGCAGTGAAACTAGCCCTAATGAGCAGTTCTTC.